The 29 T cell receptor beta chains below were found in one sample sequenced in a study of blood T cell repertoires in COVID-19. Libraries were prepared by immunoSEQ multiplex PCR; TCRdb keeps only in-frame clonotypes and omits some of them. The sample shows 200,000 to 250,000 clones, 75% to 90% of them seen only once. The sample was PBMCs or T cells enriched from blood (not recorded which). The receptor set was obtained from a woman under 40 who had been exposed to COVID-19.

This chain connects TRBV30 to TRBJ1-2; 9 positions agree with TRBD1. The V segment lost 7 bases and the J segment 4 bases; nucleotides outside the gene matches: 10. The CDR3 spans 14 residues. CDR1 is GTSNPN, CDR2 SVGIG, per germline (reference sequence). CDR3 region: CASPRTGVGYGYTF. The DNA for the CDR3 is TGTGCCTCCCCCCGGACAGGGGTGGGCTATGGCTACACCTTC.

The chain joins TRBV2 to TRBJ2-2; D may be TRBD1 (6 bases). Trimming removed 3 bases at V and 5 bases at J, with 13 bases between. The CDR3 has 15 residues. CDR1 is SNHLY, CDR2 FYNNEI, per germline. The CDR3 bases are TGTGCCAGCAGTGATTCAGGGACAAAGACCGGGGAGCTGTTTTTT. It codes for CASSDSGTKTGELFF.

The CDR3, as DNA: TGTGCCAGCAGAGCACTAGGGACAGGGGGATCGGACTATGGCTACACCTTC. Its protein product is CASRALGTGGSDYGYTF. The chain recombines TRBV2 with TRBJ1-2, with 11 bases that match TRBD1. V shed 6 bases and J 3 bases; nucleotides not matched to a gene: 12. The CDR3 is 17 residues long. Germline V gene lookup returns CDR1 SNHLY and CDR2 FYNNEI.

CDR3 DNA sequence: TGCAGCGGCCTACAGGGAAACGATGGCTACACCTTC. Its protein is CSGLQGNDGYTF. The rearrangement links TRBV29-1 to TRBJ1-2; D possibly corresponds to TRBD1 (6 bases). V lost 7 bases and J 6 bases, leaving 15 bases between the germline ends. The germline CDR1 and CDR2 sequences are SQVTM and ANQGSEA. The length of the CDR3 is 12 residues.

V is TRBV19 and J is TRBJ1-5; perhaps TRBD1 as D (5 bases). The germline CDR1 and CDR2 sequences are LNHDA and SQIVND (reference sequence). The CDR3 loop spans 17 amino acids. V was pared by 3 bases and J by 0 bases, with 15 bases between. CDR3 bases: TGTGCCAGTAGTATTTCCCATCGGGACTATAGCAATCAGCCCCAGCATTTT. Protein: CASSISHRDYSNQPQHF.

This clone came up many times. The chain uses TRBV4-2 and TRBJ1-1; TRBD1 aligns across 9 bases. CDR1 LGHNA and CDR2 YNFKEQ come from the germline V gene. Unmatched junction bases numbered 12, after V lost 3 bases and J lost 10 bases. This CDR3 is 15 amino acids long. CDR3 sequence reads: CASSQLGQGTGGAFF. The CDR3 DNA reads TGTGCCAGCAGCCAGCTGGGACAGGGTACCGGAGGAGCTTTCTTT.

V is TRBV15 and J is TRBJ1-1; D call uncertain. Looked up from germline, CDR1 is LNHNV and CDR2 is YYDKDF (reference sequence). The CDR3 has 14 residues. V dropped 0 bases and J dropped 6 bases, with 11 bases sitting between them. In DNA, the CDR3 is TGTGCCACCAGCAGAGATCTGAACGGTCCTGAAGCTTTCTTT. It yields the protein CATSRDLNGPEAFF.

This rearrangement joins TRBV6-1 to TRBJ2-3; D perhaps matches TRBD2 (6 bases). The V end lost 2 bases, the J end lost 2 bases, and 20 bases lay between the germline ends. Germline CDR1 is MNHNS and CDR2 is SASEGT. The length of the CDR3 is 18 residues. The CDR3 loop reads CASSERSDARGTTDTQYF. CDR3 bases: TGTGCCAGCAGTGAACGATCGGACGCTCGGGGGACCACAGATACGCAGTATTTT.

V and J are TRBV2 and TRBJ2-7; TRBD1 matches at 8 bases. Germline trimming cut 6 bases from V and 3 bases from J; bases unmatched to any gene: 1. The CDR3 covers 12 residues. The germline gives CDR1 SNHLY, CDR2 FYNNEI. CDR3 in amino acids: CASRGQGYEQYF. CDR3 sequence (DNA): TGTGCCAGCAGAGGACAGGGCTACGAGCAGTACTTC. The full variable domain, its missing parts supplied by reference TRBV2 and TRBJ2-7, is EPEVTQTPSHQVTQMGQEVILRCVPISNHLYFYWYRQILGQKVEFLVSFYNNEISEKSEIFDDQFSVERPDGSNFTLKIRSTKLEDSAMYFCASRGQGYEQYFGPGTRLTVT.

The genes are TRBV19 and TRBJ2-7; 12 nucleotides match TRBD1. The V segment lost 5 bases and the J segment 4 bases; nucleotides outside the gene matches: 6. Germline V gene sequence: CDR1 LNHDA, CDR2 SQIVND (reference sequence). CDR3 size: 15 residues. The CDR3 is CASSAGTGGRYEQYF. Written as DNA, the CDR3 is TGTGCCAGTAGTGCAGGGACAGGGGGCCGGTACGAGCAGTACTTC.

This clone was seen only a few times. This chain links TRBV29-1 with TRBJ1-1; the D gene is possibly TRBD1 (6 bases). V lost 3 bases and J 4 bases, leaving 12 bases between the germline ends. This CDR3 comprises 13 residues. Germline V CDR1 and CDR2: SQVTM, ANQGSEA. The CDR3 region has the DNA TGCAGCGTTGAGGTGGGGGCAGGCACTGAAGCTTTCTTT. Translation: CSVEVGAGTEAFF.

The rearrangement links TRBV5-1 to TRBJ2-3; D may be TRBD1 (5 bases). The V and J ends lost 0 bases and 6 bases respectively, with 11 bases between them. Germline assignment: CDR1 SGHRS and CDR2 YFSETQ. The CDR3 has 14 residues. The CDR3 spells CASSLARVQDTQYF. DNA of the CDR3: TGCGCCAGCAGCTTGGCCAGGGTGCAGGATACGCAGTATTTT.

The chain recombines TRBV29-1 with TRBJ1-1; D remains ambiguous. The CDR3 consists of 11 residues. The germline V gene encodes CDR1 SQVTM and CDR2 ANQGSEA. Trimming cost V 7 bases and J 4 bases, with 10 bases left between them. CDR3 in amino acids: CSGGWSTEAFF. In DNA, the CDR3 is TGCAGCGGTGGGTGGAGCACTGAAGCTTTCTTT.

This clone showed up just once. V is TRBV29-1 and J is TRBJ2-7, with D hard to call. V was pared by 2 bases and J by 2 bases, with 4 bases between. There are 11 residues in the CDR3. Germline loops: CDR1 SQVTM, CDR2 ANQGSEA. The CDR3 is CSVEQAYEQYF. The CDR3, as DNA: TGCAGCGTTGAACAGGCCTACGAGCAGTACTTC.

The chain recombines TRBV19 with TRBJ2-3, with D possibly TRBD1 on 6 matching bases. CDR3 size: 15 residues. The V and J ends lost 3 bases and 2 bases respectively, with 12 bases between them. Looked up from germline, CDR1 is LNHDA and CDR2 is SQIVND (reference sequence). The CDR3 sequence is CASSISGHDTDTQYF. DNA of the CDR3: TGTGCCAGTAGTATTTCGGGACACGACACAGATACGCAGTATTTT.

This sequence joins TRBV6-5 and TRBJ1-4; 7 bases map to TRBD1. Germline trimming cut 11 bases from V and 4 bases from J; bases unmatched to any gene: 10. Germline V gene lookup returns CDR1 MNHEY and CDR2 SVGAGI. The CDR3 has 14 residues. CDR3 in amino acids: CAVEGAILNEKLFF. CDR3 coding DNA: TGTGCCGTGGAGGGGGCAATCCTTAATGAAAAACTGTTTTTT.

The DNA of the CDR3 is TGTGCCAGCAGCTTAGATTCGGCAGGGGGGAACACTGAAGCTTTCTTT. Amino acids: CASSLDSAGGNTEAFF. J is TRBJ1-1 and V is TRBV7-9, with TRBD1 matching 7 bases. This CDR3 is 16 amino acids long. V shed 1 base, J shed 1 base, and the junction held 6 bases outside the gene matches. CDR1 and CDR2 (germline): SEHNR, FQNEAQ (reference sequence).

This clone showed up just once. The chain couples TRBV28 to TRBJ2-3; 7 bases line up with TRBD1. Unmatched junction bases numbered 5, after V lost 5 bases and J lost 3 bases. This CDR3 has 14 amino acids. The germline V gene has CDR1 MDHEN and CDR2 SYDVKM. The CDR3 loop reads CASSQGVETDTQYF. Written as DNA, the CDR3 is TGTGCCAGCAGTCAGGGGGTTGAAACAGATACGCAGTATTTT. The whole variable domain, filled in from reference TRBV28 and TRBJ2-3, reads DVKVTQSSRYLVKRTGEKVFLECVQDMDHENMFWYRQDPGLGLRLIYFSYDVKMKEKGDIPEGYSVSREKKERFSLILESASTNQTSMYLCASSQGVETDTQYFGPGTRLTVL.

The chain links TRBV2 to TRBJ1-5, with TRBD1 matching over 8 bases. V shed 9 bases, J shed 0 bases, and the junction held 7 bases outside the gene matches. CDR3 length equals 15 residues. CDR1 is SNHLY, CDR2 FYNNEI, per germline. CDR3 protein: CASGQGLNSNQPQHF. The CDR3 bases are TGTGCCAGTGGACAGGGCTTAAATAGCAATCAGCCCCAGCATTTT.

The gene calls are TRBV25-1 and TRBJ1-6; D is perhaps TRBD1 (5 bases). The ends were cut back, 3 bases at V and 14 bases at J, with 14 bases in the middle. CDR1 is MGHDK, CDR2 SYGVNS, per germline. CDR3 length: 13 residues. CDR3: CASSEPPGLTLHF. CDR3 sequence (DNA): TGTGCCAGCAGTGAGCCACCGGGACTAACCCTCCACTTT.

This clone came up a few times. The CDR3 loop is CASSMDSHNSPLHF. The CDR3 coding sequence is TGTGCCAGCAGTATGGACAGTCATAATTCACCCCTCCACTTT. The V and J genes are TRBV25-1 and TRBJ1-6, with D perhaps matching TRBD1 (6 bases). CDR1 and CDR2 from the germline V gene are MGHDK and SYGVNS. V lost 5 bases and J 5 bases, leaving 10 bases between the germline ends. This CDR3 region has 14 residues. Variable domain in full (rest from reference TRBV25-1 and TRBJ1-6): EADIYQTPRYLVIGTGKKITLECSQTMGHDKMYWYQQDPGMELHLIHYSYGVNSTEKGDLSSESTVSRIRTEHFPLTLESARPSHTSQYLCASSMDSHNSPLHFGNGTRLTVT.

This clone was found a few times. The chain recombines TRBV6-4 with TRBJ1-4; D may be TRBD1 (5 bases). The CDR3 has 14 residues. V was cut by 2 bases and J by 8 bases, with 12 bases left in between. Germline loops: CDR1 MRHNA, CDR2 SNTAGT. This CDR3 reads CASSDQGSGEKLFF. In DNA, the CDR3 is TGTGCCAGCAGTGACCAGGGCAGTGGGGAAAAACTGTTTTTT.

The CDR3 loop reads CASSTTSGAYNEQFF. The DNA for the CDR3 is TGTGCCAGTAGTACCACTAGCGGAGCATACAATGAGCAGTTCTTC. The chain uses TRBV19 and TRBJ2-1; 8 bases are a match to TRBD2. The ends lost 4 bases at V and 4 bases at J; junction bases unmatched: 6. Germline-derived CDR1 and CDR2 are LNHDA and SQIVND (reference sequence). The CDR3 sequence is 15 residues long.

This sequence joins TRBV28 and TRBJ2-1; TRBD2 might be the D (5 bases). CDR3 length: 14 residues. From germline, CDR1 is MDHEN and CDR2 SYDVKM. The V gene lost 4 bases and the J gene lost 6 bases, with 13 bases spanning the gap. CDR3 coding DNA: TGTGCCAGCAGTTCCCCGGGGTACTTCAATGAGCAGTTCTTC. This gives the protein CASSSPGYFNEQFF.

The chain uses TRBV10-2 and TRBJ1-1; tentatively, D is TRBD1 (6 bases). Trimming stripped 2 bases from V and 2 bases from J, with 9 bases between. There are 14 residues in the CDR3. CDR1 is WSHSY and CDR2 is SAAADI in the germline V gene. The CDR3 protein is CASSEGRGNTEAFF. The CDR3 nucleotides are TGCGCCAGCAGTGAGGGCAGGGGAAACACTGAAGCTTTCTTT.

This chain links TRBV5-1 with TRBJ2-7, with 7 nucleotides matching TRBD1. CDR1 is SGHRS, CDR2 YFSETQ, per germline. V was pared by 4 bases and J by 7 bases, with 8 bases of the junction left unmatched. The CDR3 contains 13 residues. The chain's CDR3 is CASSGDRPREQYF. CDR3 in DNA: TGCGCCAGCAGCGGGGACAGACCTCGGGAGCAGTACTTC.

This clone has only one observation. The rearrangement uses TRBV6-2 or TRBV6-3 and TRBJ2-1; 9 nucleotides align to TRBD2. CDR3 length: 19 amino acids. Germline lookup yields CDR1 MNHEY and CDR2 SVGEGT. The V and J ends lost 2 bases and 0 bases, in that order; junction bases with no gene match: 11. The CDR3 spells CASSYTMAGGGSSYNEQFF. Written as DNA, the CDR3 is TGTGCCAGCAGTTACACGATGGCGGGAGGGGGGAGCTCCTACAATGAGCAGTTCTTC.

The rearrangement joins TRBV18 to TRBJ1-2; D is perhaps TRBD1 (6 bases). Germline lookup yields CDR1 KGHSH and CDR2 LQKENI. The CDR3 consists of 13 residues. Trimming pared 6 bases from V and 8 bases from J, leaving 16 bases between. As DNA, the CDR3 is TGTGCCAGCTCCCCCCGGGACATTTACGGCTACACCTTC. This gives the protein CASSPRDIYGYTF.

This chain links TRBV9 with TRBJ2-3; 9 bases agree with TRBD2. Germline CDR1 SGDLS, CDR2 YYNGEE. This CDR3 comprises 16 residues. The J segment lost 0 bases and the V segment lost 2 bases, leaving 4 bases of the junction unmatched. The CDR3 here is CASSVGTSRSTDTQYF. The CDR3 region has the DNA TGTGCCAGCAGCGTTGGGACTAGCAGAAGCACAGATACGCAGTATTTT. The full variable domain, completed using reference TRBV9 and TRBJ2-3, is DSGVTQTPKHLITATGQRVTLRCSPRSGDLSVYWYQQSLDQGLQFLIQYYNGEERAKGNILERFSAQQFPDLHSELNLSSLELGDSALYFCASSVGTSRSTDTQYFGPGTRLTVL.